This entry concerns a single T cell receptor (beta chain). What it binds is unknown. The data stem from a study of beta chain features in type 1 diabetes. Notes on the study in general: Across all four CD4+ subsets, people with type 1 diabetes showed modestly shorter TCRB CDR3s. The naive, central memory and Treg TCRB repertoires of patients appeared to be more similar to one another than those of healthy donors.

Trimming stripped 6 bases from V and 2 bases from J, with 12 bases between. The CDR3 is 14 amino acids. Looked up from germline, CDR1 is ENHRY and CDR2 is SYGVKD. Reverse transcription of all isolated RNA meant that expressed TCRB transcripts were sequenced. Profiled with immunoSEQ multiplex PCR; TCRdb holds only in-frame clones, not every one. The table shows around 280,000 clones, with approximately 16% occurring only once. The chain joins TRBV10-3 to TRBJ2-3; D may be TRBD2 (6 bases). The specimen sequenced was naive CD4+ T cells from blood. The sequence derives from a young man with type 1 diabetes. CDR3 in DNA: TGTGCCATCAGATTTAGCGGAACCACAGATACGCAGTATTTT. Translation gives CAIRFSGTTDTQYF.